The 24 T cell receptor beta chains given below trace back to one sample, sequenced in a study of beta chain features in type 1 diabetes. Points from the study as a whole: Shortening of TCRB CDR3s, moderate but significant, appeared in all four CD4+ subsets of Type 1 diabetes patients.

The authors reverse transcribed all of the isolated RNA, so sequencing captured expressed TCRB transcripts. Libraries were prepared by immunoSEQ multiplex PCR; TCRdb keeps only in-frame clonotypes and omits some of them. The sample shows a few hundred thousand clones, 16% of them seen only once. These receptors' targets are unknown. Sequencing was carried out using naive CD4+ T cells from blood. The source of these receptors is a man aged 25-45 years with type 1 diabetes.

The rearrangement joins TRBV7-9 to TRBJ2-3; no definite D call. The CDR3 length is 15 residues. V was clipped by 3 bases and J by 0 bases, with 10 bases between them. From germline, CDR1 is SEHNR and CDR2 FQNEAQ (reference sequence). The CDR3 is CASSLQQASTDTQYF. As DNA, the CDR3 is TGTGCCAGCAGCTTGCAGCAAGCTAGCACAGATACGCAGTATTTT.

This chain joins TRBV27 and TRBJ2-3; no firm D call. Deletions cut 3 bases from V and 0 bases from J, with 10 bases between. The CDR3 is 15 residues long. CDR1 is MNHEY and CDR2 is SMNVEV in the germline V gene (reference sequence). The DNA for the CDR3 is TGTGCCAGCAGTTTTAGAGACCCTAGCACAGATACGCAGTATTTT. Translated, it gives CASSFRDPSTDTQYF.

This clone appeared a few times. The chain combines TRBV29-1 with TRBJ2-7, with unresolved D. The CDR3 is 13 residues long. The V end lost 4 bases, the J end lost 3 bases, and 13 bases lay between the germline ends. Germline V lookup: CDR1 SQVTM, CDR2 ANQGSEA. The CDR3 coding sequence is TGCAGCGTTGGGGTACAGAAGAACTACGAGCAGTACTTC. Amino acid sequence: CSVGVQKNYEQYF.

The V call is TRBV9, the J call TRBJ2-3; D is undetermined. The germline gives CDR1 SGDLS, CDR2 YYNGEE. This CDR3 is built from 13 residues. V shed 5 bases and J shed 3 bases, with 10 bases lying between them. The CDR3 sequence is CASSIGPTDTQYF. In DNA form, the CDR3 reads TGTGCCAGCAGTATCGGACCGACAGATACGCAGTATTTT.

J is TRBJ2-1 and V is TRBV5-4; 7 nucleotides match TRBD2. The germline V gene encodes CDR1 SGHNT and CDR2 YYREEE (reference sequence). The CDR3 has 15 residues. The ends lost 0 bases at V and 3 bases at J; junction bases unmatched: 3. The CDR3: CASSLGTSDYNEQFF. CDR3 in DNA: TGTGCCAGCAGCTTGGGGACTAGTGACTACAATGAGCAGTTCTTC.

A few counts support this clone. The CDR3 loop is CASSFGRDTEAFF. The CDR3 nucleotides read TGTGCCAGCAGCTTTGGAAGGGACACTGAAGCTTTCTTT. The V gene is TRBV7-9, the J gene TRBJ1-1; no definite D call. The CDR3 extends over 13 amino acids. Germline V gene lookup returns CDR1 SEHNR and CDR2 FQNEAQ (reference sequence). V gave up 3 bases and J gave up 3 bases, with 8 bases separating them.

This rearrangement joins TRBV9 to TRBJ2-3; maybe TRBD2 (5 bases). Germline loops: CDR1 SGDLS, CDR2 YYNGEE. There are 15 residues in the CDR3. V lost 6 bases and J 1 base, leaving 15 bases between the germline ends. CDR3 nucleotides: TGTGCCAGCAACGGAGGAGCTGGCGGCACAGATACGCAGTATTTT. It yields the protein CASNGGAGGTDTQYF.

The chain links TRBV30 to TRBJ2-1, with D possibly TRBD2 on 6 matching bases. The CDR3 covers 13 residues. The V end lost 0 bases, the J end lost 15 bases, and 18 bases lay between the germline ends. Germline V gene data show CDR1 as GTSNPN and CDR2 as SVGIG (reference sequence). CDR3 residues: CAWSVGTAQTPFF. In nucleotides, the CDR3 is TGTGCCTGGAGTGTCGGGACTGCCCAGACCCCGTTCTTC.

The chain joins TRBV7-2 to TRBJ2-3; D is unresolved. The CDR3 has 13 amino acids. V was pared by 5 bases and J by 1 base, with 7 bases between. The germline V gene encodes CDR1 SGHTA and CDR2 FQGNSA. In nucleotides, the CDR3 is TGTGCCAGCAGCCCTCGGGGCACAGATACGCAGTATTTT. It is translated as CASSPRGTDTQYF.

The chain recombines TRBV7-3 with TRBJ2-3, with 15 bases matching TRBD2. The CDR3 spans 17 residues. The V segment lost 5 bases and the J segment 3 bases; nucleotides outside the gene matches: 6. Germline assignment: CDR1 SGHTA and CDR2 FQGTGA. The CDR3 coding sequence is TGTGCCAGCAGCAGGGGACTAGCGGGAGGATGGACAGATACGCAGTATTTT. It specifies CASSRGLAGGWTDTQYF.

The chain is built from TRBV5-1 and TRBJ2-1; D possibly corresponds to TRBD2 (6 bases). V was cut by 4 bases and J by 15 bases, with 20 bases left in between. The CDR3 is made up of 13 amino acids. CDR1 and CDR2 from the germline V gene are SGHRS and YFSETQ. CDR3 protein: CASSIPEGQEAFF. The DNA of the CDR3 is TGCGCCAGCAGCATACCGGAGGGCCAGGAGGCGTTCTTC.

This chain connects TRBV18 to TRBJ2-1; 8 nucleotides line up with TRBD2. V shed 6 bases, J shed 6 bases, and the junction held 10 bases outside the gene matches. The CDR3 length is 15 residues. CDR1 and CDR2 from the germline V gene are KGHSH and LQKENI. The CDR3: CASSPSGSVLNEQFF. The CDR3 bases are TGTGCCAGCTCCCCCAGCGGGAGTGTCCTCAATGAGCAGTTCTTC.

This sequence joins TRBV4-1 and TRBJ2-1; 8 bases map to TRBD1. V shed 2 bases and J 4 bases; nucleotides not matched to a gene: 7. Germline V gene lookup returns CDR1 MGHRA and CDR2 YSYEKL. The CDR3 sequence is 16 residues long. CDR3 bases: TGCGCCAGCAGCCAACCCGGAAGGGACAGGTACAATGAGCAGTTCTTC. It encodes CASSQPGRDRYNEQFF.

This clone has just a few counts. The chain joins TRBV7-2 to TRBJ1-2; D is undetermined. The germline V gene has CDR1 SGHTA and CDR2 FQGNSA. This CDR3 has 13 amino acids. With 5 bases removed from V and 2 bases from J, the gap between germline ends came to 9 bases. The CDR3 DNA reads TGTGCCAGCAGCCCCCAGCTCAACTATGGCTACACCTTC. The encoded protein is CASSPQLNYGYTF.

This clone has a handful of counts. V gene TRBV7-2 combines with J gene TRBJ2-7; 9 positions agree with TRBD1. Germline assignment: CDR1 SGHTA and CDR2 FQGNSA. This CDR3 has 14 amino acids. After removal of 4 bases from V and 9 bases from J, the junction contained 10 bases not matched to a gene. This CDR3 reads CASSYNRGPPGQYF. DNA of the CDR3: TGTGCCAGCAGCTACAACAGGGGGCCGCCTGGGCAGTACTTC.

This chain joins TRBV7-3 and TRBJ2-3; unclear D gene. In germline, CDR1 is SGHTA, CDR2 FQGTGA. Trimming pared 6 bases from V and 6 bases from J, leaving 10 bases between. This CDR3 contains 12 residues. The CDR3 protein is CASRAGADTQYF. The DNA for the CDR3 is TGTGCCAGCAGAGCCGGTGCGGATACGCAGTATTTT.

A note on this clone: Other DNA sequences in the sample encode the same CDR3. This rearrangement joins TRBV9 to TRBJ2-1; possible D gene TRBD1, 6 bases. This CDR3 comprises 16 residues. V gave up 0 bases and J gave up 1 base, with 11 bases separating them. CDR1 and CDR2 from the germline V gene are SGDLS and YYNGEE. The CDR3 DNA follows: TGTGCCAGCAGCGTAGGTGGGGGCCAATCCTACAATGAGCAGTTCTTC. It encodes CASSVGGGQSYNEQFF.

In this sample, this clone turned up a few times. V is TRBV4-1 and J is TRBJ2-4; TRBD1 matches at 11 bases. Germline V gene data show CDR1 as MGHRA and CDR2 as YSYEKL. V lost 2 bases, J lost 7 bases, and 4 bases stayed unmatched. This CDR3 has 15 amino acids. The CDR3, as DNA: TGCGCCAGCAGCCAAACCGGGACAGGGGGTAACATTCAGTACTTC. Amino acid sequence: CASSQTGTGGNIQYF.

The V gene is TRBV5-4, the J gene TRBJ1-4; possible D gene TRBD1, 5 bases. Trimming cost V 1 base and J 9 bases, with 10 bases left between them. Germline V gene data show CDR1 as SGHNT and CDR2 as YYREEE (reference sequence). The length of the CDR3 is 13 residues. CDR3 region: CASSLFGAKKLFF. The CDR3 DNA reads as TGTGCCAGCAGCTTGTTCGGGGCGAAAAAACTGTTTTTT.

The sample holds a few counts of this clone. The rearrangement links TRBV29-1 to TRBJ1-5; D is uncertain. Germline V gene data show CDR1 as SQVTM and CDR2 as ANQGSEA. Trimming cost V 4 bases and J 4 bases, with 17 bases left between them. This CDR3 region has 15 residues. The CDR3, as DNA: TGCAGCGTTGCTTACCTGACCGGAGATAATCAGCCCCAGCATTTT. It yields the protein CSVAYLTGDNQPQHF.

Only a few counts were recorded for this clone. The chain carries TRBV30 and TRBJ2-1; TRBD2 matches 14 bases. CDR1 GTSNPN and CDR2 SVGIG come from the germline V gene (reference sequence). The CDR3 contains 18 residues. Unmatched junction bases numbered 17, after V lost 5 bases and J lost 8 bases. In DNA form, the CDR3 reads TGTGCCTGGGACCCGGGACTAGCGGGAGTGCACGCTACTTATGAGCAGTTCTTC. As protein: CAWDPGLAGVHATYEQFF.

The chain combines TRBV19 with TRBJ2-4, with D perhaps TRBD2 (5 bases). The germline CDR1 and CDR2 sequences are LNHDA and SQIVND (reference sequence). This CDR3 has 15 residues. V lost 10 bases and J lost 0, with 16 bases in between. The CDR3 sequence is CATNDLGRAKNIQYF. In DNA, the CDR3 is TGTGCCACCAACGACTTGGGGAGAGCCAAAAACATTCAGTACTTC.

The chain is built from TRBV5-1 and TRBJ2-1; a possible D gene is TRBD1 (5 bases). The germline V gene encodes CDR1 SGHRS and CDR2 YFSETQ. Deletions cut 0 bases from V and 6 bases from J, with 16 bases between. This CDR3 is built from 16 residues. Written as DNA, the CDR3 is TGCGCCAGCAGCTTGGTGACAGCACTACTGTTCAATGAGCAGTTCTTC. As protein: CASSLVTALLFNEQFF.

The gene calls are TRBV27 and TRBJ2-1; D may be TRBD1 or TRBD2 (5 bases each). The CDR3 extends over 14 amino acids. Between the trimmed V and J ends, which lost 2 bases and 7 bases, there was a span of 12 bases. From germline, CDR1 is MNHEY and CDR2 SMNVEV (reference sequence). CDR3 DNA sequence: TGTGCCAGCAGTTTAATAGGGGAGACAAATGAGCAGTTCTTC. Translated, it gives CASSLIGETNEQFF.